This record concerns one T cell receptor (beta chain) sequence. The data are from a study of T cells after yellow fever vaccination. Germline CDR1 and CDR2: SQVTM and ANQGSEA. This CDR3 region has 14 residues. Trimming cost V 5 bases and J 7 bases, with 18 bases left between them. The TCR cDNA carried a universal primer site and UMIs from 5'RACE template switching. TCRdb reprocessed the 5' RACE reads via MiXCR and lists one record per CDR3 protein. The repertoire consists of 500,000 to 550,000 distinct CDR3 sequences, with 20% to 25% occurring once and the leading ten covering approximately 15%. This rearrangement joins TRBV29-1 to TRBJ2-1; D is possibly TRBD2 (6 bases). The sequence derives from a man younger than 35 who received the YFV17D yellow fever vaccine. This material consisted of PBMCs, taken about 21 days after the first yellow fever vaccination. The CDR3, as DNA: TGCAGCGTTATCTGGCGGGGTATACCAAATGAGCAGTTCTTC. Protein: CSVIWRGIPNEQFF.